This T cell receptor (beta chain) was recovered during a study of shared clonotypes between healthy human individuals. In replicate PCRs of sorted subsets, approximately 190 ng DNA, some 28,000 T cell genomes, was used. TCRdb keeps only in-frame clones here, not all; method: immunoSEQ multiplex PCR. Of 2 million or so clones listed, approximately 94% are singletons. CD45RO negativity and positive selection for CCR7 defined naive CD8 cells, a population that excluded terminally differentiated effector memory CD45RA+ cells. Remarks on this clone: Antigen: not known.

The ends were cut back, 3 bases at V and 4 bases at J, with 21 bases in the middle. Germline V gene sequence: CDR1 MNHNS, CDR2 SASEGT. CDR3 length: 17 amino acids. Overall study findings and caveats: Among the subsets, naive ones generally showed larger estimated richness than memory ones.

The V and J genes are TRBV6-1 and TRBJ1-2; possible D gene TRBD1, 6 bases. Sequenced input: naive CD8+ T cells sorted from blood. The clonotype comes from a young man in good health. The CDR3 DNA reads as TGTGCCAGCAGTGAGGGCCTATGGGGGGCGGACGGCTATGGCTACACCTTC. Translated: CASSEGLWGADGYGYTF.